What follows are 18 T cell receptor beta chains derived from one specimen sequenced in a study of radiotherapy plus CTLA-4 blockade in lung cancer. Sequencing was performed with immunoSEQ multiplex PCR; in TCRdb, only in-frame clones are kept and a portion is missing. The sample includes about 97,000 clones, 65% to 75% of them seen just once. This material consisted of peripheral blood, taken from a patient treated with radiotherapy plus ipilimumab. These receptors were obtained from a human donor with non-small cell lung cancer who had a partial response to radiotherapy plus ipilimumab. Some clones in this sample may be carry-over from other donors' samples.

In its sample, this clone was seen once. The V gene is TRBV9, the J gene TRBJ2-3; 9 bases align to TRBD1. V shed 1 base and J 5 bases; nucleotides not matched to a gene: 8. This CDR3 comprises 16 residues. Germline CDR1 and CDR2: SGDLS and YYNGEE. The CDR3 DNA sequence: TGTGCCAGCAGCGTATCCTTGGACAGGGGAAGAGATACGCAGTATTTT. This sequence encodes CASSVSLDRGRDTQYF.

The V and J genes are TRBV2 and TRBJ2-7; D is unclear. Trimming pared 5 bases from V and 3 bases from J, leaving 5 bases between. The germline V gene has CDR1 SNHLY and CDR2 FYNNEI. CDR3 size: 11 residues. CDR3 DNA: TGTGCCAGCAGTCTTTTCTACGAGCAGTACTTC. Translation gives CASSLFYEQYF.

The chain combines TRBV6-1 with TRBJ2-7, with 8 bases identical to TRBD1. Trimming cost V 3 bases and J 6 bases; bases outside gene matches: 10. The CDR3 loop spans 15 amino acids. The germline CDR1 and CDR2 sequences are MNHNS and SASEGT. The DNA of the CDR3 is TGTGCCAGCAGTGATAGGCGGCAGGGGGCGGCCGAGCAGTACTTC. It encodes CASSDRRQGAAEQYF.

The gene calls are TRBV6-4 and TRBJ2-2, with D hard to call. V lost 5 bases and J lost 5, with 9 bases in between. The CDR3 consists of 13 residues. Germline-derived CDR1 and CDR2 are MRHNA and SNTAGT. CDR3 sequence: CASSSQQTGELFF. The CDR3 DNA sequence: TGTGCCAGCAGTTCACAGCAAACCGGGGAGCTGTTTTTT.

For the CDR3, the DNA is TGTGCCACTTCACCTACCGGGACAGGAGCCTACGAGCAGTACTTC. Residues: CATSPTGTGAYEQYF. V and J are TRBV6-5 and TRBJ2-7; 8 nucleotides match TRBD1. After removal of 10 bases from V and 2 bases from J, the junction contained 13 bases not matched to a gene. Per the germline V gene, CDR1 is MNHEY and CDR2 is SVGAGI. The CDR3 totals 15 residues.

The CDR3 DNA is TGTGCCAGCAGGGATACAGGGGTCGTCGGAAACACCATATATTTT. Encoded protein: CASRDTGVVGNTIYF. V gene TRBV6-5 combines with J gene TRBJ1-3; TRBD1 matches 7 bases. With V trimmed by 6 bases and J by 4 bases, 9 bases remained unmatched. The length of the CDR3 is 15 residues. CDR1 and CDR2 (germline): MNHEY, SVGAGI.

This chain links TRBV10-3 with TRBJ2-2, with D possibly matching TRBD2 (5 bases). From germline, CDR1 is ENHRY and CDR2 SYGVKD. There are 14 residues in the CDR3. The germline V and J ends were trimmed by 9 bases and 2 bases, with 13 bases remaining between them. The CDR3 spells CAICARENTGELFF. The CDR3 DNA reads TGTGCCATTTGTGCCCGGGAAAACACCGGGGAGCTGTTTTTT.

The chain uses TRBV7-9 and TRBJ2-3; 8 nucleotides line up with TRBD2. V shed 3 bases, J shed 4 bases, and the junction held 12 bases outside the gene matches. The germline V gene has CDR1 SEHNR and CDR2 FQNEAQ (reference sequence). The CDR3 totals 17 residues. CDR3 sequence reads: CASSLTGIAGTSDTQYF. CDR3 sequence (DNA): TGTGCCAGCAGCTTGACAGGTATAGCGGGAACCTCAGATACGCAGTATTTT.

The chain uses TRBV27 and TRBJ1-2; D is possibly TRBD1 (6 bases). Germline V gives CDR1 MNHEY, CDR2 SMNVEV (reference sequence). The CDR3 sequence is 15 residues long. V shed 6 bases and J shed 7 bases, with 21 bases lying between them. The CDR3 protein is CASRTNDRPTGGYTF. The DNA for the CDR3 is TGTGCCAGCAGGACTAACGACAGGCCCACGGGTGGCTACACCTTC.

The chain couples TRBV6-1 to TRBJ1-1; tentatively, D is TRBD1 (6 bases). With 6 bases removed from V and 1 base from J, the gap between germline ends came to 12 bases. CDR3 length equals 14 residues. Germline CDR1 and CDR2: MNHNS and SASEGT. CDR3: CASRRLQGNTEAFF. The CDR3, as DNA: TGTGCCAGCAGGAGACTACAGGGGAACACTGAAGCTTTCTTT.

This chain uses TRBV5-1 with TRBJ1-2; D gene unclear. CDR3 size: 13 residues. V gave up 4 bases and J gave up 4 bases, with 11 bases separating them. The germline gives CDR1 SGHRS, CDR2 YFSETQ. The CDR3 here is CASSPVLSYGYTF. The CDR3 region has the DNA TGCGCCAGCAGCCCTGTACTCTCCTATGGCTACACCTTC.

J is TRBJ2-4 and V is TRBV28, with a possible D match to TRBD2 (5 bases). V lost 3 bases and J 8 bases, leaving 14 bases between the germline ends. The germline V gene has CDR1 MDHEN and CDR2 SYDVKM. This CDR3 comprises 14 residues. CDR3 sequence: CASSFGGPGYIQYF. For the CDR3, the DNA is TGTGCCAGCAGTTTCGGCGGGCCGGGTTACATTCAGTACTTC.

The chain recombines TRBV7-2 with TRBJ1-4, with D possibly matching TRBD1 (6 bases). Germline loops: CDR1 SGHTA, CDR2 FQGNSA. Trimming stripped 5 bases from V and 8 bases from J, with 12 bases between. This CDR3 is 13 amino acids long. The CDR3 here is CASSAGQTEKLFF. CDR3 DNA sequence: TGTGCCAGCAGCGCCGGACAGACGGAAAAACTGTTTTTT.

This sequence joins TRBV4-2 and TRBJ1-2; D is uncertain. Between the trimmed V and J ends, which lost 0 bases and 2 bases, there was a span of 10 bases. Germline V gene sequence: CDR1 LGHNA, CDR2 YNFKEQ. CDR3 length equals 15 residues. The CDR3 region has the DNA TGTGCCAGCAGCCAAGATCTCGGTTTGAACTATGGCTACACCTTC. It encodes CASSQDLGLNYGYTF.

The chain employs TRBV6-5 and TRBJ2-7; 11 bases agree with TRBD1. The CDR3 has 15 residues. After removal of 6 bases from V and 2 bases from J, the junction contained 6 bases not matched to a gene. The germline V gene encodes CDR1 MNHEY and CDR2 SVGAGI. DNA for the CDR3: TGTGCCAGCAGGGACAGGGGGCTGCCTACCTACGAGCAGTACTTC. Translated, it gives CASRDRGLPTYEQYF.

This sequence joins TRBV2 and TRBJ2-3, with 9 bases that match TRBD2. CDR1 is SNHLY, CDR2 FYNNEI, per germline. The CDR3 is 17 residues long. Trimming at V came to 2 bases and at J to 2 bases, leaving 8 bases not matched to a gene. The CDR3 bases are TGTGCCAGCAGTGAAATGAGGCTAGCGGGGACCACAGATACGCAGTATTTT. Its protein is CASSEMRLAGTTDTQYF. The whole variable domain, filled in from reference TRBV2 and TRBJ2-3, reads EPEVTQTPSHQVTQMGQEVILRCVPISNHLYFYWYRQILGQKVEFLVSFYNNEISEKSEIFDDQFSVERPDGSNFTLKIRSTKLEDSAMYFCASSEMRLAGTTDTQYFGPGTRLTVL.

Written as DNA, the CDR3 is TGTGCCAGCAGCCAACCAACGCTACGGACAAGATCCTACGAGCAGTACTTC. Translating it yields CASSQPTLRTRSYEQYF. The chain employs TRBV7-2 and TRBJ2-7; tentatively, D is TRBD1 (5 bases). Trimming shortened V by 5 bases and J by 1 base, and 21 bases separated the two germline ends. Germline-derived CDR1 and CDR2 are SGHTA and FQGNSA. This CDR3 region has 17 residues.

This clone showed up just a few times. CDR3 DNA: TGCAGCGTTAGGAGAGCCTACGAGCAGTACTTC. Its protein is CSVRRAYEQYF. The genes are TRBV29-1 and TRBJ2-7; no clear D gene. The germline gives CDR1 SQVTM, CDR2 ANQGSEA. V was shortened by 5 bases and J by 2 bases, with 7 bases between the two germline ends. CDR3 length equals 11 residues.